This TCR beta chain was found in a study of CD8+CD57+ T cells in acquired aplastic anemia (dated 2018 in TCRdb). General notes on the study: DNA extracted from sorted CD4+ and CD8+ cells had a mean of around 3 ug, with a range of about 0.19 to 27.4 ug. Mean read counts for healthy donor samples were roughly 10 million for CD4+ cells and 11 million to 14 million for CD8+ cells.

The CDR3 has 18 amino acids, counting the end cysteine and phenylalanine. Here the CDR3 DNA is all that survives: 54 bases in frame from base 1. Reading the germline V gene gives CDR1 SGHVS and CDR2 FQNEAQ. V loses 5 bases of germline sequence and J loses 0 bases, and the interval between the two ends is 20 bases. The study deep-sequenced TCR repertoires of sorted CD4+ and CD8+ blood T cells from severe aplastic anemia patients and healthy subjects. Ficoll-Paque density gradient centrifugation was used to isolate peripheral blood mononuclear cells. CD4+ and CD8+ T cells were sorted by FACS or magnetic beads before DNA extraction. What the study reported, not specific to this receptor: Roughly 30 CD8+ CDR3 sequences were shared between patients and controls but appeared highly expressed in patients and within their immunodominant clones. Between patients and healthy controls, no significant difference in CD8+ Simpson's diversity was found (P=0.060).

Ten or more counts support this clonotype. Its antigen remains undetermined. Base qualities are not provided; no much larger clone lies one nucleotide away. Genomic DNA was used as template for profiling of TCR beta VDJ combinations and CDR3 sequences. An Illumina HiSeq 2000 was used for TCR repertoire sequencing. The authors processed their data as follows. TRBV/TRBJ rearrangement plots, CDR3 size and DJ length profiles, and Simpson's diversity index were used to assess repertoires. Whichever DNA sequence was most abundant in the deep sequencing data was defined as the immunodominant clone. CDR3 amino acid sequences were screened for sharing across subjects and were compared with published repertoires and the VDJdb database. The public reads were reanalyzed by TCRdb: fastp trimming at Q25, MiXCR alignment, in-frame beta chains only. All rows with the same CDR3 protein become a single entry with the most common DNA and genes. The V and J calls reflect TCRdb's pipeline rather than the authors' work. The sample table shows fewer than 250,000 distinct CDR3 sequences, and approximately 52% are seen once. The ten biggest clones cover approximately 15% of the sample.

The specimen was sorted CD4+, CD8+, or CD8+CD57+ T cells (not recorded which) from PBMCs. The chain is encoded by TRBV7-8 joined to TRBJ1-5; a weak D assignment points to TRBD1 (6 bases agree). This TCR was recovered from a human donor in good health, serving as a control. The DNA reads as follows: TGTGCCAGCAGCGAGGGAGGGACACCGAATTATAGCAATCAGCCCCAGCATTTT. This yields the protein CASSEGGTPNYSNQPQHF.